This T cell receptor beta chain was profiled in a study of PD-L1 blockade in urothelial cancer. Whole-study context: Blood was subjected to analysis at 3 weeks (second dose) and 6 weeks following treatment start. Among blood samples, the median T cell count was some 140,000.

V shed 10 bases, J shed 0 bases, and the junction held 7 bases outside the gene matches. The CDR3 runs 14 residues. The germline V gene encodes CDR1 MNHEY and CDR2 SVGAGI. Some clones are missing from TCRdb's copy, which holds only in-frame ones; the method was immunoSEQ multiplex PCR. Of under 80,000 clones listed, roughly 81% are singletons. Time point of the sample: pretreatment peripheral blood. Source: PBMCs, taken around atezolizumab (anti-PD-L1) treatment. The TCR originated in an older man with urothelial cancer. The chain couples TRBV6-5 to TRBJ2-3; 7 bases fit TRBD1. This CDR3 is CATRRQGSTDTQYF. Written as DNA, the CDR3 is TGTGCCACCCGCCGACAGGGCAGCACAGATACGCAGTATTTT.